The 30 T cell receptor beta chains listed next were all sequenced from one sample in a study of cytomegalovirus exposure and HLA in healthy donors. The PCR used 60 Vbeta and 13 Jbeta primers. Clones were sequenced by immunoSEQ multiplex PCR, and TCRdb holds only the in-frame ones, with some missing. The repertoire holds 100,000 or so clones, with about three quarters as singletons. Sequenced sample: PBMCs. Every receptor here comes from a female donor in good health and CMV-seropositive.

The chain combines TRBV6-5 with TRBJ2-2; 7 nucleotides line up with TRBD1. V shed 5 bases and J 9 bases; nucleotides not matched to a gene: 9. Per the germline V gene, CDR1 is MNHEY and CDR2 is SVGAGI. This CDR3 contains 14 residues. CDR3 residues: CASSTRTGLRELFF. In DNA, the CDR3 is TGTGCCAGCAGTACCCGGACAGGTCTGAGGGAGCTGTTTTTT.

The chain has TRBV28 and TRBJ2-7; D call uncertain. This CDR3 comprises 13 residues. Germline V lookup: CDR1 MDHEN, CDR2 SYDVKM. Trimming took off 5 bases at V and 0 bases at J, with 8 bases between the two ends. The CDR3 DNA sequence: TGTGCCAGCAGTCCGGGTTTCTCCTACGAGCAGTACTTC. Protein sequence: CASSPGFSYEQYF.

The rearrangement links TRBV29-1 to TRBJ2-7; TRBD2 agrees at 7 bases. CDR1 and CDR2 (germline): SQVTM, ANQGSEA. Germline trimming cut 4 bases from V and 3 bases from J; bases unmatched to any gene: 6. The CDR3 loop spans 13 amino acids. The CDR3 coding sequence is TGCAGCGTTGCTAGCGGACCCAGCTACGAGCAGTACTTC. Its protein product is CSVASGPSYEQYF.

Here the CDR3 reads CASSLSQLAMNTGELFF. Here the CDR3 DNA reads TGTGCCAGCAGTTTATCGCAACTAGCCATGAACACCGGGGAGCTGTTTTTT. The V call is TRBV27, the J call TRBJ2-2, with D tentatively TRBD2 (6 bases). V was clipped by 0 bases and J by 1 base, with 12 bases between them. The CDR3 extends over 17 amino acids. Germline V lookup: CDR1 MNHEY, CDR2 SMNVEV (reference sequence).

The chain uses TRBV29-1 and TRBJ2-1, with 8 bases matching TRBD1. Losses at the gene ends were 7 bases for V and 10 bases for J; bases not matched to a gene: 6. This CDR3 comprises 11 residues. Germline loops: CDR1 SQVTM, CDR2 ANQGSEA. The CDR3 DNA reads as TGCAGCGCTTCGGACAGGGACGAGCAGTTCTTC. Its translation is CSASDRDEQFF.

This CDR3 is CASSLRQGLSYGYTF. CDR3 nucleotides: TGTGCCAGCAGCTTACGACAGGGGTTAAGCTATGGCTACACCTTC. V and J are TRBV7-8 and TRBJ1-2; 8 nucleotides line up with TRBD1. V gave up 2 bases and J gave up 4 bases; unmatched junction bases: 6. The CDR3 contains 15 residues. CDR1 is SGHVS and CDR2 is FQNEAQ in the germline V gene.

This clone was seen a handful of times. The chain couples TRBV5-5 to TRBJ1-4; no clear D. Between the trimmed V and J ends, which lost 2 bases and 7 bases, there was a span of 12 bases. Germline V gene sequence: CDR1 SGHKS, CDR2 YYEKEE (reference sequence). The length of the CDR3 is 14 residues. The CDR3 DNA reads TGTGCCAGCAGCTTAGAAATGCGGGGTGAAAAACTGTTTTTT. Translating it yields CASSLEMRGEKLFF.

CDR3 residues: CASRSAGTQYF. The CDR3 DNA follows: TGTGCCAGCAGGTCGGCAGGGACCCAGTACTTC. This chain joins TRBV11-2 and TRBJ2-5; D gene ambiguous. CDR1 is SGHAT, CDR2 FQNNGV, per germline. V was pared by 6 bases and J by 7 bases, with 9 bases between. The CDR3 has 11 amino acids.

J is TRBJ2-3 and V is TRBV30; 8 bases map to TRBD2. The CDR3 is 12 residues long. Germline V gives CDR1 GTSNPN, CDR2 SVGIG (reference sequence). The trim removed 5 bases at V and 4 bases at J, leaving 2 bases unmatched. The CDR3 DNA reads TGTGCCTGGGCGGGAGGCCCAGATACGCAGTATTTT. Translated, it gives CAWAGGPDTQYF.

The chain uses TRBV2 and TRBJ1-2; tentatively, D is TRBD1 (6 bases). The CDR3 consists of 12 residues. Trimming left V 11 bases short and J 4 bases short, with 14 bases between. The germline V gene has CDR1 SNHLY and CDR2 FYNNEI. The CDR3 nucleotides are TGTGCCGGCCGGGACATTACCTATGGCTACACCTTC. Its protein is CAGRDITYGYTF.

The chain is built from TRBV5-1 and TRBJ2-1; TRBD2 agrees at 11 bases. This CDR3 has 15 amino acids. J gave up 10 bases and V 5 bases, and 11 bases lay outside the gene matches. Germline CDR1 and CDR2: SGHRS and YFSETQ. The CDR3 sequence: CASRALAGGPGEQFF. The CDR3 nucleotides are TGCGCCAGCAGGGCTCTAGCGGGGGGTCCCGGGGAGCAGTTCTTC.

The chain links TRBV28 to TRBJ2-7, with 9 bases identical to TRBD1. This CDR3 has 15 amino acids. J lost 0 bases, V lost 4 bases, and 4 bases had no gene match. Germline CDR1 MDHEN, CDR2 SYDVKM. CDR3 coding DNA: TGTGCCAGCAGTTCGGCGACAGGGGGCTCCTACGAGCAGTACTTC. This codes for CASSSATGGSYEQYF.

This chain uses TRBV28 with TRBJ1-2; D gene uncertain. Germline V gene data show CDR1 as MDHEN and CDR2 as SYDVKM. V was pared by 10 bases and J by 8 bases, with 20 bases between. This CDR3 has 13 amino acids. CDR3 amino acids: CAISLRRAGGYTF. The DNA of the CDR3 is TGTGCCATCAGCCTGAGGAGGGCGGGGGGCTACACCTTC.

J is TRBJ1-1 and V is TRBV6-1; possibly TRBD1 for D (6 bases). CDR1 MNHNS and CDR2 SASEGT come from the germline V gene. V lost 8 bases, J lost 8 bases, and 18 bases lay in between. The CDR3 loop spans 13 amino acids. The CDR3 reads CASDKQGREEAFF. CDR3 in DNA: TGTGCCAGCGACAAACAGGGCCGGGAAGAAGCTTTCTTT.

V and J are TRBV6-6 and TRBJ1-4; 7 bases map to TRBD1. Germline lookup yields CDR1 MNHNY and CDR2 SVGAGI (reference sequence). The CDR3 sequence is 14 residues long. With 5 bases clipped from V and 2 bases from J, the junction kept 2 bases outside the gene matches. In DNA, the CDR3 is TGTGCCAGCAGTAGACAGGGTACTAATGAAAAACTGTTTTTT. Translation gives CASSRQGTNEKLFF.

The rearrangement links TRBV19 to TRBJ1-1; TRBD1 agrees at 10 bases. CDR1 is LNHDA, CDR2 SQIVND, per germline (reference sequence). The CDR3 consists of 15 residues. Unmatched junction bases numbered 7, after V lost 5 bases and J lost 4 bases. The DNA of the CDR3 is TGTGCCAGTAGTCCCCGGGACAGGGGTGTCACTGAAGCTTTCTTT. Translated: CASSPRDRGVTEAFF.

This chain joins TRBV6-1 and TRBJ1-1; 7 positions match TRBD1. The ends lost 11 bases at V and 3 bases at J; junction bases unmatched: 9. Germline V gives CDR1 MNHNS, CDR2 SASEGT. This CDR3 has 13 amino acids. CDR3 loop: CAASTGADTEAFF. In DNA, the CDR3 is TGTGCCGCCAGCACAGGGGCGGACACTGAAGCTTTCTTT.

CDR3 region: CANLQGFLYYGYTF. CDR3 nucleotide sequence: TGTGCGAACCTACAGGGCTTCCTTTACTATGGCTACACCTTC. This sequence joins TRBV21-1 and TRBJ1-2; the table assigns TRBD1, which was not confirmed against the DNA. TRBV21-1 is marked as a pseudogene. There are 14 residues in the CDR3.

This chain links TRBV15 with TRBJ1-4; TRBD1 might be the D (6 bases). The CDR3 is made up of 19 amino acids. Per germline, CDR1 LNHNV and CDR2 YYDKDF (reference sequence). With 1 base removed from V and 0 bases from J, the gap between germline ends came to 18 bases. CDR3 sequence: CATSRGSGRGPATNEKLFF. CDR3 DNA: TGTGCCACCAGCAGAGGATCCGGCAGGGGACCAGCAACTAATGAAAAACTGTTTTTT. The full variable domain, its missing parts supplied by reference TRBV15 and TRBJ1-4, is DAMVIQNPRYQVTQFGKPVTLSCSQTLNHNVMYWYQQKSSQAPKLLFHYYDKDFNNEADTPDNFQSRRPNTSFCFLDIRSPGLGDTAMYLCATSRGSGRGPATNEKLFFGSGTQLSVL.

This clone was detected only once. The chain uses TRBV2 and TRBJ2-3, with D perhaps matching TRBD2 (5 bases). The germline CDR1 and CDR2 sequences are SNHLY and FYNNEI. Trimming pared 8 bases from V and 5 bases from J, leaving 8 bases between. The CDR3 contains 11 residues. The CDR3 is CASGRGDTQYF. The DNA for the CDR3 is TGTGCCAGCGGACGGGGAGATACGCAGTATTTT.

This clone was picked up a small number of times. The rearrangement links TRBV27 to TRBJ2-7; D may be TRBD2 (5 bases). The germline CDR1 and CDR2 sequences are MNHEY and SMNVEV (reference sequence). The CDR3 contains 15 residues. Trimming stripped 6 bases from V and 2 bases from J, with 17 bases between. The CDR3 DNA reads as TGTGCCAGCAGCCTTTCGGCGAGGGCACCCTACGAGCAGTACTTC. Its translation is CASSLSARAPYEQYF.

J is TRBJ2-2 and V is TRBV30, with D perhaps matching TRBD1 (5 bases). CDR3 length: 16 amino acids. The V and J ends lost 3 bases and 2 bases respectively, with 16 bases between them. Germline CDR1 is GTSNPN and CDR2 is SVGIG (reference sequence). CDR3 sequence reads: CAWSLGASLNTGELFF. CDR3 nucleotide sequence: TGTGCCTGGAGCCTAGGGGCCTCATTAAACACCGGGGAGCTGTTTTTT. The entire variable domain, with the rest obtained from reference TRBV30 and TRBJ2-2, is as follows: SQTIHQWPATLVQPVGSPLSLECTVEGTSNPNLYWYRQAAGRGLQLLFYSVGIGQISSEVPQNLSASRPQDRQFILSSKKLLLSDSGFYLCAWSLGASLNTGELFFGEGSRLTVL.

The chain couples TRBV6-5 to TRBJ2-1, with a weak D call TRBD1 (6 bases). The V gene lost 6 bases and the J gene lost 9 bases, with 9 bases spanning the gap. Per germline, CDR1 MNHEY and CDR2 SVGAGI. The CDR3 consists of 11 residues. CDR3 nucleotide sequence: TGTGCCAGCAGAACAGGGATTGAGCAGTTCTTC. Protein sequence: CASRTGIEQFF.

The gene calls are TRBV7-9 and TRBJ2-7; perhaps TRBD2 as D (6 bases). Trimming left V 5 bases short and J 6 bases short, with 17 bases between. The CDR3 contains 14 residues. CDR1 and CDR2 (germline): SEHNR, FQNEAQ (reference sequence). This CDR3 is CASSDSQLAAEQYF. The CDR3 nucleotides read TGTGCCAGCAGCGACTCACAGTTAGCGGCCGAGCAGTACTTC.

The rearrangement uses TRBV2 and TRBJ1-2; the match to TRBD1 covers 7 bases. Germline-derived CDR1 and CDR2 are SNHLY and FYNNEI. V trimming: 8 bases; J trimming: 2 bases; junction bases outside the gene matches: 5. The CDR3 is made up of 13 amino acids. DNA of the CDR3: TGTGCCAGCTTTCAACAGGGGAACTATGGCTACACCTTC. It is translated as CASFQQGNYGYTF.

This clone has a single count. This chain connects TRBV7-2 to TRBJ2-5; TRBD1 agrees at 10 bases. The CDR3 spans 15 residues. Per germline, CDR1 SGHTA and CDR2 FQGNSA. J was trimmed by 1 base and V by 3 bases; bases with no gene match: 2. CDR3 nucleotide sequence: TGTGCCAGCAGCTTGGACAGGGGGGCCCAAGAGACCCAGTACTTC. Translating it yields CASSLDRGAQETQYF. Supplemented by reference TRBV7-2 and TRBJ2-5, the full variable domain reads GAGVSQSPSNKVTEKGKDVELRCDPISGHTALYWYRQSLGQGLEFLIYFQGNSAPDKSGLPSDRFSAERTGGSVSTLTIQRTQQEDSAVYLCASSLDRGAQETQYFGPGTRLLVL.

The J gene is TRBJ1-3, the V gene TRBV5-1, with D perhaps matching TRBD1 (5 bases). Germline V CDR1 and CDR2: SGHRS, YFSETQ. Trimming removed 4 bases at V and 0 bases at J, with 14 bases between. The CDR3 has 16 amino acids. CDR3 loop: CASSRGNPSSGNTIYF. The CDR3 DNA is TGCGCCAGCAGCCGGGGGAACCCTAGCTCTGGAAACACCATATATTTT.

Only a few counts were recorded for this clone. The J gene is TRBJ1-1, the V gene TRBV10-3; 10 nucleotides agree with TRBD1. Per germline, CDR1 ENHRY and CDR2 SYGVKD. After removal of 2 bases from V and 5 bases from J, the junction contained 5 bases not matched to a gene. This CDR3 spans 15 amino acids. CDR3 loop: CAISEKGQGVTEAFF. Here the CDR3 DNA reads TGTGCCATCAGTGAGAAAGGACAGGGGGTGACTGAAGCTTTCTTT.

This clone was observed a single time. The V call is TRBV6-1, the J call TRBJ2-3, with 10 bases identical to TRBD1. Germline values: CDR1 MNHNS, CDR2 SASEGT. Unmatched junction bases numbered 6, after V lost 6 bases and J lost 3 bases. The CDR3 is 15 residues long. CDR3 protein: CASRGQGRGTDTQYF. In DNA form, the CDR3 reads TGTGCCAGCAGGGGACAGGGGAGAGGTACAGATACGCAGTATTTT.

The chain links TRBV5-1 to TRBJ2-5, with a weak D call TRBD2 (6 bases). The germline V gene has CDR1 SGHRS and CDR2 YFSETQ. Trimming removed 0 bases from V and 2 bases from J, with 11 bases in between. The CDR3 runs 15 residues. CDR3 DNA sequence: TGCGCCAGCAGCTTGGCCTCGGGAGTGCAAGAGACCCAGTACTTC. Its translation: CASSLASGVQETQYF.